A single sample gave rise to the 6 T cell receptor beta chains below, sequenced in a study. MiXCR was run by TCRdb on the RT-PCR reads, yielding one entry per CDR3 protein. The sample includes hundreds of thousands of distinct CDR3 sequences, approximately 15% of them seen just once. Material: memory CD4+ T cells from blood. The receptors derive from a female donor in good health, serving as a healthy control.

V gene TRBV12-3 or TRBV12-4 combines with J gene TRBJ1-6, with D unclear. The CDR3 has 14 residues. The V end was cut by 3 bases, the J end by 8 bases, with 11 bases between. In DNA, the CDR3 is TGTGCCAGCAGTTTTTTGAAGCAGGATTCACCCCTCCACTTT. Translation: CASSFLKQDSPLHF.

This clonotype has more than one count but fewer than ten. This chain joins TRBV28 and TRBJ2-3; 9 bases are a match to TRBD2. The germline V gene encodes CDR1 MDHEN and CDR2 SYDVKM. The CDR3 loop spans 16 amino acids. Trimming cost V 8 bases and J 2 bases; bases outside gene matches: 11. The chain's CDR3 is CASGLAGGPVTDTQYF. Here the CDR3 DNA reads TGTGCCAGCGGGTTGGCGGGAGGGCCGGTCACAGATACGCAGTATTTT.

This clonotype was recorded a few times. The chain has TRBV12-3 or TRBV12-4 and TRBJ1-1; D gene unclear. The CDR3 loop spans 11 amino acids. Trimming cost V 7 bases and J 1 base, with 4 bases left between them. The DNA of the CDR3 is TGTGCCAGCACCAAGAACACTGAAGCTTTCTTT. Amino acid sequence: CASTKNTEAFF.

The chain employs TRBV6-1 and TRBJ2-1, with D perhaps TRBD1 (8 bases). Germline assignment: CDR1 MNHNS and CDR2 SASEGT. The CDR3 extends over 13 amino acids. V dropped 7 bases and J dropped 9 bases, with 16 bases sitting between them. This chain's CDR3 is CASIMDREGEQFF. The CDR3 DNA reads as TGTGCCAGCATCATGGACAGGGAGGGTGAGCAGTTCTTC.

This clonotype appeared many times. The chain uses TRBV6-5 and TRBJ1-5; D possibly corresponds to TRBD1 (6 bases). V lost 5 bases to trimming and J lost 2 bases, with 16 bases between them. This CDR3 spans 16 amino acids. Germline values: CDR1 MNHEY, CDR2 SVGAGI. The chain's CDR3 is CASSPGLAGGNQPQHF. CDR3 coding DNA: TGTGCCAGCAGTCCGGGATTGGCAGGGGGCAATCAGCCCCAGCATTTT.

At least ten counts were recorded for this clonotype. The V gene is TRBV5-1, the J gene TRBJ2-5; 10 nucleotides line up with TRBD1. Germline V lookup: CDR1 SGHRS, CDR2 YFSETQ. This CDR3 has 15 residues. Losses at the gene ends were 1 base for V and 3 bases for J; bases not matched to a gene: 3. The CDR3, as DNA: TGCGCCAGCAGCTTGTATGGGACAGGGGAAGAGACCCAGTACTTC. Residues: CASSLYGTGEETQYF.